Listed below are T cell receptor beta chains from one sample, sequenced in a study of cytomegalovirus exposure and HLA in healthy donors. Only in-frame clones appear in the TCRdb table, and some are missing; sequencing was by immunoSEQ multiplex PCR. Of approximately 100,000 clones detected, under 80% appear once; the ten largest clones hold 3.5% to 4%. Sequenced input: PBMCs. All receptors come from a woman aged 50 to 60 in good health and CMV-seropositive. Each CDR3 is given with its conserved first and last residue. Fields, in order: J gene, V gene, CDR3 length, CDR3 protein.

j_gene: TRBJ1-2
v_gene: TRBV5-6
len: 15
CDR3aa: CASSLDTSGGSAYTF

j_gene: TRBJ1-1
v_gene: TRBV2
len: 15
CDR3aa: CASSNNRGFLTEAFF

j_gene: TRBJ1-1
v_gene: TRBV13
len: 16
CDR3aa: CASRPGQGGDNTEAFF

j_gene: TRBJ1-2
v_gene: TRBV6-6
len: 13
CDR3aa: CASSYSLAEGYTF

j_gene: TRBJ1-3
v_gene: TRBV5-4
len: 13
CDR3aa: CASSSGAGNTIYF

j_gene: TRBJ1-2
v_gene: TRBV5-1
len: 12
CDR3aa: CASSPGGGVYTF

j_gene: TRBJ2-1
v_gene: TRBV30
len: 14
CDR3aa: CAWTFGDANNEQFF

j_gene: TRBJ2-7
v_gene: TRBV5-6
len: 15
CDR3aa: CASSLDVQGSYEQYF

j_gene: TRBJ2-5
v_gene: TRBV29-1
len: 14
CDR3aa: CSVPILAGGQGQYF

j_gene: TRBJ2-5
v_gene: TRBV30
len: 17
CDR3aa: CAWSAGTSGGVQETQYF

j_gene: TRBJ1-3
v_gene: TRBV11-2
len: 13
CDR3aa: CASSANPGNTIYF

j_gene: TRBJ1-5
v_gene: TRBV10-3
len: 12
CDR3aa: CATRGSNQPQHF

j_gene: TRBJ1-3
v_gene: TRBV15
len: 18
CDR3aa: CATSRDRGREIVGNTIYF

j_gene: TRBJ2-3
v_gene: TRBV2
len: 19
CDR3aa: CASSETSGGPSLNTDTQYF

j_gene: TRBJ1-1
v_gene: TRBV9
len: 15
CDR3aa: CASSVSMGADTEAFF

j_gene: TRBJ2-3
v_gene: TRBV5-1
len: 17
CDR3aa: CASGESGGPLTGDTQYF

j_gene: TRBJ1-3
v_gene: TRBV30
len: 13
CDR3aa: CAWDRSSGNTIYF

j_gene: TRBJ2-7
v_gene: TRBV9
len: 12
CDR3aa: CASSAPGYEQYF

j_gene: TRBJ1-1
v_gene: TRBV13
len: 15
CDR3aa: CASSFGSGPNTEAFF

j_gene: TRBJ2-7
v_gene: TRBV6-6
len: 16
CDR3aa: CASSYSTLGSSYEQYF

j_gene: TRBJ1-1
v_gene: TRBV6-6
len: 13
CDR3aa: CASSFRGETEAFF

j_gene: TRBJ2-7
v_gene: TRBV18
len: 14
CDR3aa: CASSPPGIYYEQYF

j_gene: TRBJ2-7
v_gene: TRBV6-6
len: 15
CDR3aa: CASSYRRDRVHEQYF

j_gene: TRBJ1-5
v_gene: TRBV7-6
len: 16
CDR3aa: CASSLLSEYSNQPQHF

j_gene: TRBJ2-4
v_gene: TRBV2
len: 16
CDR3aa: CASSGAQGLAKNIQYF

j_gene: TRBJ1-2
v_gene: TRBV14
len: 16
CDR3aa: CASSQAGDRGLYGYTF

j_gene: TRBJ2-1
v_gene: TRBV4-1
len: 14
CDR3aa: CASSHRLENNEQFF

j_gene: TRBJ2-1
v_gene: TRBV7-9
len: 16
CDR3aa: CASSFRREGSYNEQFF

j_gene: TRBJ2-7
v_gene: TRBV10-1
len: 14
CDR3aa: CASSEGGRRSEQYF

j_gene: TRBJ1-4
v_gene: TRBV7-9
len: 15
CDR3aa: CSSSYGHATNEKLFF

j_gene: TRBJ1-2
v_gene: TRBV5-1
len: 13
CDR3aa: CASSPGTGDGYTF

j_gene: TRBJ2-3
v_gene: TRBV2
len: 14
CDR3aa: CASSVTSGSDTQYF

j_gene: TRBJ2-1
v_gene: TRBV18
len: 16
CDR3aa: CASSPPLAGERNEQFF

j_gene: TRBJ1-2
v_gene: TRBV6-1
len: 13
CDR3aa: CASSEDRGRGYTF

j_gene: TRBJ2-1
v_gene: TRBV14
len: 16
CDR3aa: CASSLRGGREANEQFF

j_gene: TRBJ1-2
v_gene: TRBV10-2
len: 12
CDR3aa: CASSHDSYGYTF

j_gene: TRBJ2-7
v_gene: TRBV14
len: 14
CDR3aa: CASSRQVFPYEQYF

j_gene: TRBJ2-3
v_gene: TRBV5-6
len: 15
CDR3aa: CASSIPYSRADTQYF

j_gene: TRBJ2-6
v_gene: TRBV9
len: 15
CDR3aa: CASSVTGTGANVLTF

j_gene: TRBJ2-3
v_gene: TRBV7-3
len: 15
CDR3aa: CASSVTDPRGDTQYF

j_gene: TRBJ1-1
v_gene: TRBV29-1
len: 13
CDR3aa: CSVSLRGNTEAFF

j_gene: TRBJ1-5
v_gene: TRBV6-5
len: 15
CDR3aa: CASSYYDSSVQPQHF

j_gene: TRBJ1-2
v_gene: TRBV6-5
len: 14
CDR3aa: CASRRTGGFYGYTF

j_gene: TRBJ2-7
v_gene: TRBV6-1
len: 15
CDR3aa: CAIPRGQESSYEQYF

j_gene: TRBJ2-1
v_gene: TRBV6-5
len: 15
CDR3aa: CASSLGGTDRNEQFF

j_gene: TRBJ1-4
v_gene: TRBV23-1
len: 17
CDR3aa: CASSQSGTGAGDEKLFF

j_gene: TRBJ1-4
v_gene: TRBV4-1
len: 12
CDR3aa: CASSQTGEKLFF

j_gene: TRBJ2-7
v_gene: TRBV2
len: 19
CDR3aa: CASSEPGDRGPKKSYEQYF

j_gene: TRBJ1-1
v_gene: TRBV5-1
len: 14
CDR3aa: CASSADRDRARAFF